Listed below are T cell receptor beta chains from one sample, sequenced in a study of identifying expanded T cells in peripheral blood. Sequencing was performed with immunoSEQ multiplex PCR; in TCRdb, only in-frame clones are kept and a portion is missing. The data contain approximately 100,000 clones, approximately 90% of them singletons. Sequenced material: blood. Source of these receptors: a person aged 18 to 70 in good health. CDR3s include the opening cysteine and the closing phenylalanine or tryptophan. The D gene is left open where the match is weak. Rows may omit the clone size; those that give it use once, few, many or a size class.

CDR3aa	CDR3nt	abundance	v_gene	len	d_gene	j_gene
CASSPRVGLGYEQYF	TGTGCCAGCAGCCCCCGTGTAGGATTAGGCTACGAGCAGTACTTC	NA	TRBV7-9	15	NA	TRBJ2-7
CASSSLGTGHRSSYEQYF	TGTGCCAGCAGCTCACTGGGGACAGGGCACAGGAGCTCCTACGAGCAGTACTTC	NA	TRBV28	18	TRBD1	TRBJ2-7
CASSLAGGVYNEQFF	TGTGCCAGCAGCTTAGCCGGGGGCGTATACAATGAGCAGTTCTTC	NA	TRBV7-2	15	NA	TRBJ2-1
CASSTGTEYKLFF	TGCGCCAGCAGCACCGGGACAGAATATAAACTGTTTTTT	NA	TRBV5-1	13	TRBD1	TRBJ1-4
CASRLDRAGGSPLHF	TGTGCCAGCAGGTTGGACAGGGCGGGGGGCTCACCCCTCCACTTT	NA	TRBV28	15	TRBD1	TRBJ1-6
CASNPDRGNQPQHF	TGTGCCAGCAACCCCGACAGGGGCAATCAGCCCCAGCATTTT	NA	TRBV6-5	14	TRBD1	TRBJ1-5
CASSELQGASNEKLFF	TGTGCCAGCAGTGAATTACAGGGGGCGTCTAATGAAAAACTGTTTTTT	once	TRBV6-1	16	TRBD1	TRBJ1-4
CASSTRPNTEAFF	TGTGCCAGTAGTACGCGACCGAACACTGAAGCTTTCTTT	few	TRBV19	13	NA	TRBJ1-1
CASSYPTGGSYEQYF	TGTGCCAGCAGCTACCCCACAGGGGGATCCTACGAGCAGTACTTC	NA	TRBV5-6	15	TRBD1	TRBJ2-7
CASSQDRGSGIQYF	TGTGCCAGCAGCCAAGACCGGGGATCAGGCATTCAGTACTTC	NA	TRBV14	14	NA	TRBJ2-4
CASSSDDTSYNEQFF	TGCGCCAGCAGCTCAGACGACACTTCCTACAATGAGCAGTTCTTC	NA	TRBV5-1	15	NA	TRBJ2-1
CASSLSSYEQYF	TGTGCCAGCAGTTTATCGAGCTACGAGCAGTACTTC	NA	TRBV28	12	NA	TRBJ2-7
CASSLGQGLLNTEAFF	TGTGCCAGCAGCTTAGGACAGGGCCTGCTGAACACTGAAGCTTTCTTT	NA	TRBV7-2	16	TRBD1	TRBJ1-1
CAIPAPLDRPYEQYF	TGTGCCATCCCGGCCCCGCTTGACAGACCCTACGAGCAGTACTTC	NA	TRBV2	15	NA	TRBJ2-7
CASSFRVNNYGYTF	TGTGCCAGCAGTTTTAGGGTGAATAACTATGGCTACACCTTC	NA	TRBV28	14	NA	TRBJ1-2
CAWREVFRGGPTGELFF	TGTGCCTGGAGGGAAGTCTTCCGGGGGGGGCCCACCGGGGAGCTGTTTTTT	NA	TRBV30	17	TRBD2	TRBJ2-2
CASSSYRETEAFF	TGTGCCAGCAGTTCTTACAGGGAAACTGAAGCTTTCTTT	NA	TRBV6-5	13	NA	TRBJ1-1
CASSQEVAENTGELFF	TGTGCCAGCAGCCAAGAGGTAGCGGAAAACACCGGGGAGCTGTTTTTT	NA	TRBV4-2	16	NA	TRBJ2-2
CASSTRSELGFF	TGTGCCAGCAGCACCCGGTCCGAATTGGGGTTCTTC	NA	TRBV7-9	12	NA	TRBJ2-1
CASSQQETQYF	TGTGCCAGCAGCCAACAAGAGACCCAGTACTTC	NA	TRBV14	11	NA	TRBJ2-5
CASSAWEGTEAFF	TGTGCCAGTAGTGCGTGGGAGGGGACTGAAGCTTTCTTT	NA	TRBV19	13	NA	TRBJ1-1
CASSIGQFSYNSPLHF	TGTGCCAGCAGCATCGGACAGTTCTCCTATAATTCACCCCTCCACTTT	NA	TRBV5-6	16	NA	TRBJ1-6
CARTPSGDSYEQYF	TGTGCCAGGACCCCTTCCGGGGACTCCTACGAGCAGTACTTC	NA	TRBV14	14	NA	TRBJ2-7
CASSRDSQWSGELFF	TGTGCCAGCAGCCGCGACTCCCAGTGGTCCGGGGAGCTGTTTTTT	NA	TRBV14	15	NA	TRBJ2-2
CASRRDRGQETQYF	TGTGCCAGCAGGCGCGACAGGGGGCAAGAGACCCAGTACTTC	NA	TRBV6-5	14	TRBD1	TRBJ2-5
CASREAGGYTF	TGCGCCAGCAGAGAGGCAGGGGGCTACACCTTC	NA	TRBV5-1	11	NA	TRBJ1-2
CASSPRADGNTIYF	TGTGCCAGCTCACCAAGGGCAGATGGAAACACCATATATTTT	once	TRBV18	14	NA	TRBJ1-3
CASSFRSQQFF	TGTGCCAGCAGCTTCAGGAGTCAGCAGTTCTTC	NA	TRBV5-6	11	NA	TRBJ2-1
CASSLVHGNYGYTF	TGTGCCAGCAGCTTGGTGCATGGCAACTATGGCTACACCTTC	NA	TRBV5-8	14	NA	TRBJ1-2
CASSEPGQARPYEQYF	TGTGCCAGCAGTGAACCGGGACAGGCGAGACCCTACGAGCAGTACTTC	NA	TRBV6-1	16	TRBD1	TRBJ2-7
CSVEDRGQGQREKLFF	TGCAGCGTTGAAGATCGAGGACAGGGTCAGCGAGAAAAACTGTTTTTT	NA	TRBV29-1	16	TRBD1	TRBJ1-4
CASSFTGLNTEAFF	TGTGCCAGCAGCTTTACAGGGTTGAACACTGAAGCTTTCTTT	NA	TRBV7-9	14	NA	TRBJ1-1
CASSLDRQVQHF	TGTGCCAGCAGTTTGGACAGGCAGGTCCAGCATTTT	few	TRBV6-5	12	TRBD1	TRBJ1-5
CASGSPGTSESNEQFF	TGTGCTAGTGGTTCCCCCGGGACTAGCGAGTCTAATGAGCAGTTCTTC	once	TRBV12-5	16	TRBD2	TRBJ2-1
CASSGGGQSNQPQHF	TGTGCCAGCAGTGGGGGGGGGCAGAGCAATCAGCCCCAGCATTTT	NA	TRBV2	15	NA	TRBJ1-5
CASSNVPQETQYF	TGTGCCAGTAGTAACGTACCTCAAGAGACCCAGTACTTC	NA	TRBV19	13	NA	TRBJ2-5
CASSYRDGSSYEQYF	TGTGCCAGCAGCTATAGGGACGGGAGCTCCTACGAGCAGTACTTC	NA	TRBV7-2	15	NA	TRBJ2-7
CASSVAGAQEPGTATDTQYF	TGTGCCAGCAGCGTTGCCGGGGCTCAGGAGCCAGGAACCGCCACAGATACGCAGTATTTT	NA	TRBV9	20	NA	TRBJ2-3
CASSLDTDSPLHF	TGTGCCAGCAGCTTGGACACGGATTCACCCCTCCACTTT	NA	TRBV5-6	13	NA	TRBJ1-6
CASSIMRGPNYGYTF	TGTGCCAGTAGTATAATGAGGGGGCCTAACTATGGCTACACCTTC	NA	TRBV19	15	TRBD1	TRBJ1-2